The next 29 T cell receptor beta chains were all read from a single sample in a study of blood T cell repertoires in COVID-19. TCRdb keeps only in-frame clones here, not all; method: immunoSEQ multiplex PCR. The sample has approximately 33,000 clones, around 82% seen once. The material sequenced was peripheral blood. The source is a man between 65 and 85 years old with acute or convalescent COVID-19.

The V gene is TRBV14, the J gene TRBJ2-3; 10 positions match TRBD2. The V gene's germline CDR1 is SGHDN and CDR2 FVKESK. Germline trimming cut 0 bases from V and 4 bases from J; bases unmatched to any gene: 7. The CDR3 is 17 residues long. The CDR3 sequence: CASSQDTSGNYADTQYF. The CDR3 DNA reads TGTGCCAGCAGCCAAGACACTAGCGGGAACTACGCAGATACGCAGTATTTT.

This clone was observed a single time. This sequence joins TRBV10-3 and TRBJ2-2; possibly TRBD1 for D (6 bases). The ends were cut back, 6 bases at V and 3 bases at J, with 14 bases in the middle. Germline values: CDR1 ENHRY, CDR2 SYGVKD. This CDR3 is 15 amino acids long. The CDR3 is CAISRTDPDTGELFF. For the CDR3, the DNA is TGTGCCATCAGCCGGACAGACCCCGACACCGGGGAGCTGTTTTTT.

The genes are TRBV2 and TRBJ1-2; D unresolved. The CDR3 spans 14 residues. CDR1 is SNHLY, CDR2 FYNNEI, per germline. V lost 2 bases and J 6 bases, leaving 13 bases between the germline ends. CDR3: CASSERVGRDGYTF. The CDR3 nucleotides read TGTGCCAGCAGTGAAAGGGTGGGGAGAGATGGCTACACCTTC.

The chain couples TRBV4-1 to TRBJ2-2, with 10 bases identical to TRBD1. CDR1 and CDR2 from the germline V gene are MGHRA and YSYEKL. This CDR3 spans 16 amino acids. V gave up 4 bases and J gave up 4 bases; unmatched junction bases: 6. The CDR3 DNA is TGCGCCAGCAGCCGGGGACAGGGGTCCCCCACCGGGGAGCTGTTTTTT. The encoded protein is CASSRGQGSPTGELFF.

The chain has TRBV30 and TRBJ2-1; TRBD2 matches at 7 bases. With V trimmed by 2 bases and J by 2 bases, 3 bases remained unmatched. CDR3 size: 14 residues. CDR1 is GTSNPN and CDR2 is SVGIG in the germline V gene (reference sequence). The CDR3 is CAWSWGGTYNEQFF. CDR3 nucleotide sequence: TGTGCCTGGAGTTGGGGGGGAACCTACAATGAGCAGTTCTTC.

The chain joins TRBV28 to TRBJ2-3, with TRBD2 matching 8 bases. Germline V gives CDR1 MDHEN, CDR2 SYDVKM. The CDR3 consists of 14 residues. This CDR3 is CAVLEAGAVDTQYF. The CDR3 nucleotides are TGTGCTGTGTTAGAAGCGGGAGCGGTAGATACGCAGTATTTT.

The chain links TRBV28 to TRBJ1-4, with 9 nucleotides matching TRBD1. The J segment lost 5 bases and the V segment lost 5 bases, leaving 12 bases of the junction unmatched. CDR1 and CDR2 (germline): MDHEN, SYDVKM. This CDR3 is 17 amino acids long. The CDR3 sequence is CASSPGTGQRINEKLFF. In DNA, the CDR3 is TGTGCCAGCAGTCCTGGGACAGGGCAACGTATAAATGAAAAACTGTTTTTT.

The chain employs TRBV4-1 and TRBJ2-1; 10 nucleotides line up with TRBD1. Germline-derived CDR1 and CDR2 are MGHRA and YSYEKL. Trimming took 2 bases from V and 5 from J; bases not matched to a gene: 3. The CDR3 totals 15 residues. The DNA of the CDR3 is TGCGCCAGCAGCCAAACCGGGACAGGGGACAATGAGCAGTTCTTC. Residues: CASSQTGTGDNEQFF.

This clone was recorded once. This rearrangement joins TRBV5-1 to TRBJ2-3; D may be TRBD1 (5 bases). The length of the CDR3 is 14 residues. Germline V lookup: CDR1 SGHRS, CDR2 YFSETQ. Trimming took 4 bases from V and 0 from J, leaving 9 bases between them. CDR3 sequence reads: CASSKGQSTDTQYF. The DNA of the CDR3 is TGCGCCAGCAGCAAAGGACAAAGCACAGATACGCAGTATTTT.

This chain joins TRBV5-4 and TRBJ2-3, with TRBD2 identical over 7 bases. Trimming cost V 2 bases and J 6 bases; bases outside gene matches: 9. This CDR3 comprises 15 residues. In germline, CDR1 is SGHNT, CDR2 YYREEE (reference sequence). In DNA, the CDR3 is TGTGCCAGCAGCTTAGGGAGTGGGAGGGAGGATACGCAGTATTTT. This gives the protein CASSLGSGREDTQYF.

The rearrangement joins TRBV27 to TRBJ2-5, with 11 nucleotides matching TRBD2. The V and J ends lost 2 bases and 2 bases, in that order; junction bases with no gene match: 10. CDR3 length: 18 residues. Germline V gives CDR1 MNHEY, CDR2 SMNVEV (reference sequence). The chain's CDR3 is CASSLVSSGRVRQETQYF. The DNA for the CDR3 is TGTGCCAGCAGTTTAGTTAGTAGCGGGAGGGTTCGACAAGAGACCCAGTACTTC.

The genes are TRBV4-3 and TRBJ2-7; TRBD2 matches 10 bases. Looked up from germline, CDR1 is LGHNA and CDR2 is YSLEER. V lost 2 bases and J lost 2; bases outside the gene matches: 3. The CDR3 is made up of 15 amino acids. The CDR3, as DNA: TGCGCCAGCAGCCAAATAGCGGGGGGTACCTACGAGCAGTACTTC. Residues: CASSQIAGGTYEQYF.

This clone was counted only a few times. J is TRBJ1-2 and V is TRBV30; 7 bases are a match to TRBD1. The length of the CDR3 is 14 residues. V lost 6 bases, J lost 2 bases, and 9 bases stayed unmatched. Germline V gives CDR1 GTSNPN, CDR2 SVGIG (reference sequence). CDR3 loop: CACSGQRLNYGYTF. As DNA, the CDR3 is TGTGCCTGTTCGGGACAGAGGTTAAACTATGGCTACACCTTC.

J is TRBJ2-3 and V is TRBV6-6; 8 bases are a match to TRBD1. V trimming: 10 bases; J trimming: 5 bases; junction bases outside the gene matches: 11. Per germline, CDR1 MNHNY and CDR2 SVGAGI (reference sequence). The CDR3 consists of 14 residues. CDR3 bases: TGTGCCATCTTGAAGGACAGGGCGAGAGATACGCAGTATTTT. It translates to CAILKDRARDTQYF.

This clone has a handful of counts. The chain recombines TRBV30 with TRBJ1-1, with 7 bases identical to TRBD1. This CDR3 region has 14 residues. CDR1 and CDR2 (germline): GTSNPN, SVGIG (reference sequence). V shed 0 bases and J 5 bases; nucleotides not matched to a gene: 6. As DNA, the CDR3 is TGTGCCTGGAGTGTTTTCAGGGGGGAAACTGAAGCTTTCTTT. Its protein is CAWSVFRGETEAFF.

The table lists this clone with a few counts. V and J are TRBV12-3 or TRBV12-4 and TRBJ1-2; D unresolved. V lost 8 bases and J lost 3, with 7 bases in between. This CDR3 contains 11 residues. CDR3 DNA sequence: TGTGCCAGCGAGGGAGACTATGGCTACACCTTC. Protein: CASEGDYGYTF.

This clone was seen more than once but under ten times. CDR3: CASSIDPKSSYEQYF. CDR3 sequence (DNA): TGTGCCAGCAGCATAGACCCTAAAAGTTCCTACGAGCAGTACTTC. The chain has TRBV7-8 and TRBJ2-7; no firm D call. The CDR3 has 15 amino acids. From germline, CDR1 is SGHVS and CDR2 FQNEAQ. Trimming removed 5 bases at V and 1 base at J, with 15 bases between. Filled out from reference TRBV7-8 and TRBJ2-7, the complete variable domain reads GAGVSQSPRYKVAKRGQDVALRCDPISGHVSLFWYQQALGQGPEFLTYFQNEAQLDKSGLPSDRFFAERPEGSVSTLKIQRTQQEDSAVYLCASSIDPKSSYEQYFGPGTRLTVT.

V is TRBV5-6 and J is TRBJ2-3; TRBD1 is a possible D gene (5 bases). CDR1 and CDR2 (germline): SGHDT, YYEEEE. The germline V and J ends were trimmed by 1 base and 3 bases, with 15 bases remaining between them. This CDR3 region has 16 residues. CDR3 in DNA: TGTGCCAGCAGCTTGTATTCGACCAGGGCAACAGATACGCAGTATTTT. Its protein is CASSLYSTRATDTQYF.

V and J are TRBV7-2 and TRBJ2-5; D possibly corresponds to TRBD1 (8 bases). CDR3 length equals 17 residues. Trimming removed 2 bases from V and 2 bases from J, with 18 bases in between. The germline CDR1 and CDR2 sequences are SGHTA and FQGNSA. CDR3 DNA sequence: TGTGCCAGCAGCTTACGTCAAGCGGGACAGGTACAAGAGACCCAGTACTTC. Translated, it gives CASSLRQAGQVQETQYF.

The chain is built from TRBV11-2 and TRBJ1-4, with D unclear. Trimming pared 5 bases from V and 4 bases from J, leaving 11 bases between. This CDR3 has 14 residues. The germline CDR1 and CDR2 sequences are SGHAT and FQNNGV. DNA for the CDR3: TGTGCCAGCAGCCCACCGGAGGGTAATGAAAAACTGTTTTTT. It encodes CASSPPEGNEKLFF.

This rearrangement joins TRBV6-5 to TRBJ1-3; maybe TRBD1 (5 bases). The CDR3 loop spans 14 amino acids. Germline loops: CDR1 MNHEY, CDR2 SVGAGI. V lost 5 bases to trimming and J lost 4 bases, with 12 bases between them. Here the CDR3 DNA reads TGTGCCAGCAGTCGAGGGGAGGCAGGAAACACCATATATTTT. Amino acids: CASSRGEAGNTIYF.

The rearrangement links TRBV19 to TRBJ2-7; 7 bases align to TRBD1. The CDR3 sequence is 15 residues long. Germline V lookup: CDR1 LNHDA, CDR2 SQIVND (reference sequence). J lost 3 bases, V lost 4 bases, and 9 bases had no gene match. CDR3 in amino acids: CASSTTRQGGYEQYF. The CDR3 bases are TGTGCCAGTAGTACCACTAGACAGGGTGGCTACGAGCAGTACTTC. Based on the CDR3 plus reference TRBV19 and TRBJ2-7, the full variable domain is DGGITQSPKYLFRKEGQNVTLSCEQNLNHDAMYWYRQDPGQGLRLIYYSQIVNDFQKGDIAEGYSVSREKKESFPLTVTSAQKNPTAFYLCASSTTRQGGYEQYFGPGTRLTVT.

V is TRBV6-6 and J is TRBJ2-2, with TRBD2 matching 10 bases. The CDR3 totals 15 residues. The germline V gene has CDR1 MNHNY and CDR2 SVGAGI (reference sequence). Germline trimming cut 4 bases from V and 3 bases from J; bases unmatched to any gene: 2. Here the CDR3 DNA reads TGTGCCAGCAGTTCAGGACTAGCGGACACCGGGGAGCTGTTTTTT. It is translated as CASSSGLADTGELFF.

A single count supports this clone. This chain joins TRBV10-2 and TRBJ2-5; unclear D gene. V lost 0 bases, J lost 2 bases, and 7 bases lay in between. CDR1 and CDR2 from the germline V gene are WSHSY and SAAADI. This CDR3 has 14 residues. The CDR3: CASSESGQQETQYF. In DNA form, the CDR3 reads TGCGCCAGCAGTGAGTCTGGGCAGCAAGAGACCCAGTACTTC.

The chain has TRBV7-9 and TRBJ2-7; D call uncertain. Per germline, CDR1 SEHNR and CDR2 FQNEAQ (reference sequence). CDR3 size: 17 residues. The V and J ends lost 2 bases and 2 bases respectively, with 19 bases between them. The DNA of the CDR3 is TGTGCCAGCAGCTTATCCCAGACACCTCCAGGCCCCTACGAGCAGTACTTC. Its translation: CASSLSQTPPGPYEQYF.

Only a few counts were recorded for this clone. The J gene is TRBJ1-2, the V gene TRBV9; D gene uncertain. Germline CDR1 SGDLS, CDR2 YYNGEE. The V and J ends lost 4 bases and 8 bases respectively, with 21 bases between them. The CDR3 consists of 15 residues. The CDR3 DNA follows: TGTGCCAGCAGCCCGTTGGGTGGGAGGAAGGGAGGCTACACCTTC. Translation: CASSPLGGRKGGYTF.

The J gene is TRBJ2-1, the V gene TRBV30; tentative D call: TRBD1 (6 bases). The CDR3 runs to 15 residues. V lost 5 bases and J 0 bases, leaving 14 bases between the germline ends. CDR1 GTSNPN and CDR2 SVGIG come from the germline V gene (reference sequence). The CDR3 here is CAWEGEGGSYNEQFF. As DNA, the CDR3 is TGTGCCTGGGAGGGGGAAGGGGGCTCCTACAATGAGCAGTTCTTC.

The chain recombines TRBV18 with TRBJ1-4; 8 bases are shared with TRBD1. This CDR3 spans 15 amino acids. Losses at the gene ends were 5 bases for V and 7 bases for J; bases not matched to a gene: 9. CDR1 and CDR2 (germline): KGHSH, LQKENI. Written as DNA, the CDR3 is TGTGCCAGCTCATCATTGTCCGGACAGGGTGAAAAACTGTTTTTT. Its translation: CASSSLSGQGEKLFF.

The J gene is TRBJ1-2, the V gene TRBV5-1; 12 positions match TRBD1. Trimming removed 3 bases from V and 0 bases from J; junction bases left unmatched: 3. CDR3 size: 16 residues. Germline V gives CDR1 SGHRS, CDR2 YFSETQ. CDR3 nucleotide sequence: TGCGCCAGCAGCTCGGGACAGGGGGCGTCTAACTATGGCTACACCTTC. It is translated as CASSSGQGASNYGYTF.